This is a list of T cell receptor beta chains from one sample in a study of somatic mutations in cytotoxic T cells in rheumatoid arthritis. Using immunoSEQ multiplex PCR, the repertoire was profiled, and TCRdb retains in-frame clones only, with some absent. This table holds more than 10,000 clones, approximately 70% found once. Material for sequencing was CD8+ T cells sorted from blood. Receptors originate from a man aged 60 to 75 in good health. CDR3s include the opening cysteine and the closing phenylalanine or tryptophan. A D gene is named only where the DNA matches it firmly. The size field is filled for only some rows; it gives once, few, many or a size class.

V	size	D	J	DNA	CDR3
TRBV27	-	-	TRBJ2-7	TGTGCCAGCAGTTTATCACCCACGGACGAGCAGTACTTC	CASSLSPTDEQYF
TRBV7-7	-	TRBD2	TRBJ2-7	TGTGCCAGCAGCCCTAGCGGGACCTACGAGCAGTACTTC	CASSPSGTYEQYF
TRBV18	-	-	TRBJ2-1	TGTGCCAGCTCACCTACGAGCCTTTACAATGAGCAGTTCTTC	CASSPTSLYNEQFF
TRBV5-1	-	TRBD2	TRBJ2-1	TGCGCCAGCAGCCGAGGCAGGGAGGGGCAGTTCTTC	CASSRGREGQFF
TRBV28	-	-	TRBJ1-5	TGTGCCAGCAGTTTGGGGCAGGGTCTTCAGCCCCAGCATTTT	CASSLGQGLQPQHF
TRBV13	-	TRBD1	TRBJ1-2	TGTGCCAGCAGCCAACGGACAGGAGTCCCTGGGTATGGCTACACCTTC	CASSQRTGVPGYGYTF
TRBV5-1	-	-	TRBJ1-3	TGCGCCAGCAGCCCAGGGCATGAGGGGGGAAACACCATATATTTT	CASSPGHEGGNTIYF
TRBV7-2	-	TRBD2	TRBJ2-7	TGTGCCAGCAGCTTAGCGGGGGGGGAACTTCCCTACGAGCAGTACTTC	CASSLAGGELPYEQYF
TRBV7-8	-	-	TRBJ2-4	TGTGCCAGCCTCTCCGGAGGCGAGAACATTCAGTACTTC	CASLSGGENIQYF
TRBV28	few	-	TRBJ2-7	TGTGCCAGCAGCCCAGACAACTACGAGCAGTACTTC	CASSPDNYEQYF
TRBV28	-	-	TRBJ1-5	TGTGCCAGCAGTCCTCAAGTGAGGGCCGGCAATCAGCCCCAGCATTTT	CASSPQVRAGNQPQHF
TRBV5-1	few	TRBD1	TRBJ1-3	TGCGCCAGCAGCTTGTCGGGACAGAGCTCTGGAAACACCATATATTTT	CASSLSGQSSGNTIYF
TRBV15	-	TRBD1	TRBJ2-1	TGTGCCACCAGCAGCCGGGACAGGGTCATGGATGAGCAGTTCTTC	CATSSRDRVMDEQFF
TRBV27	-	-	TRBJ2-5	TGTGCCAGCAGTCCCAGAAAGGCGGTACAAGAGACCCAGTACTTC	CASSPRKAVQETQYF
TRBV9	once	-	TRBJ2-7	TGTGCCAGCAGCGTAGAAGGGAGCTCCTACGAGCAGTACTTC	CASSVEGSSYEQYF
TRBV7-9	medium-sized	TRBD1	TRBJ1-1	TGTGCCAGCAGCTTAGCAGAGGCAGGGGGCCAGACTGAAGCTTTCTTT	CASSLAEAGGQTEAFF
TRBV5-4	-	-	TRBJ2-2	TGTGCCAGCAGCTTGGAGGGTGCCGGGGAGCTGTTTTTT	CASSLEGAGELFF
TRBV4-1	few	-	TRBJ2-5	TGCGCCAGCAGCCAGTTCTACGGGACGGGGGAGACCCAGTACTTC	CASSQFYGTGETQYF
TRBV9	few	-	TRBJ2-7	TGTGCCAGCAGCGAGGCCCCTGGGAACTACGAGCAGTACTTC	CASSEAPGNYEQYF
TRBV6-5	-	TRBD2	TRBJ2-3	TGTGCCAGCACCATTCAGCGGGGGGCCGTAGATACGCAGTATTTT	CASTIQRGAVDTQYF
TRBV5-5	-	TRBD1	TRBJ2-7	TGTGCCAGCAGCCAAGGGACAGGGAGGTACGAGCAGTACTTC	CASSQGTGRYEQYF
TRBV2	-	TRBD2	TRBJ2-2	TGTGCCAGCAGTGAAGCGGGACTAGCCCTTTTAGTCGGGGAGCTGTTTTTT	CASSEAGLALLVGELFF
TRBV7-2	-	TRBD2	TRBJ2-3	TGTGCCAGCAGCTTTCTGACTAGCGGGGGGGCCGCAGATACGCAGTATTTT	CASSFLTSGGAADTQYF
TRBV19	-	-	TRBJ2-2	TGTGCCAGTAGTACCATAACCGCCGGGGAGCTGTTTTTT	CASSTITAGELFF
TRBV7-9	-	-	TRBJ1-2	TGTGCCAGCACCTCTTCGGGGTGGCGCGGCTATGGCTACACCTTC	CASTSSGWRGYGYTF
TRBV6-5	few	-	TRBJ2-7	TGTGCCAGCAGTTATGGCCAGGGCGGGTACGAGCAGTACTTC	CASSYGQGGYEQYF
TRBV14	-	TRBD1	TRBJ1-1	TGTGCCAAGAGTCGGACAGGACCTCAAGCTTTCTTT	CAKSRTGPQAFF
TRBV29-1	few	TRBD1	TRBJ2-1	TGCAGCGTTGAAGGGACAGGCACGGGGAATGAGCAGTTCTTC	CSVEGTGTGNEQFF
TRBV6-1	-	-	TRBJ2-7	TGTGCCAGCAGTAGCAAGGGACACAGCTCCTACGAGCAGTACTTC	CASSSKGHSSYEQYF
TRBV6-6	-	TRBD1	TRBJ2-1	TGTGCCAGCAGCCAAGGGGGCTTGGTCGATGAGCAGTTCTTC	CASSQGGLVDEQFF
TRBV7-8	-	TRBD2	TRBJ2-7	TGTGCCAGCAGCTTAGCGACTAGCGGGGACGAGCAGTACTTC	CASSLATSGDEQYF
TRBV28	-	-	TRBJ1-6	TGTGCCAGCAGTTTCCTGGCAGAAAATTCACCCCTCCACTTT	CASSFLAENSPLHF
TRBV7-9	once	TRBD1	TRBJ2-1	TGTGCCAGCAGCCCCGGGACAGGGGACAATGAGCAGTTCTTC	CASSPGTGDNEQFF
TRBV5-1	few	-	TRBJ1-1	TGCGCCAGCAGCTTGGTGGGGCACACTGAAGCTTTCTTT	CASSLVGHTEAFF
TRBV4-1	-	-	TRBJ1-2	TGCGCCAGCAGCCCCGGAACCTCATTTGGCTACACCTTC	CASSPGTSFGYTF
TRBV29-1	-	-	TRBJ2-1	TGCAGCGTTGAATTCGGGGGCCCGTACTCCTACAATGAGCAGTTCTTC	CSVEFGGPYSYNEQFF
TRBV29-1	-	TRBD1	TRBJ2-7	TGCAGCGTTGAAGATTGGGACAGGGGCTCCTACGAGCAGTACTTC	CSVEDWDRGSYEQYF
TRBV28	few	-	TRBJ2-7	TGTGCCAGCAGTCCTCCCCAGACCGTCTACGAGCAGTACTTC	CASSPPQTVYEQYF
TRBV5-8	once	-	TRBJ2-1	TGTGCCAGCAGCTTGGGTACGGGAGCGGAGTACGATGAGCAGTTCTTC	CASSLGTGAEYDEQFF
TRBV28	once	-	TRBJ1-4	TGTGCCAGCAGTTTACCCGTCCGTCGCGGCAGGAGTAATGAAAAACTGTTTTTT	CASSLPVRRGRSNEKLFF
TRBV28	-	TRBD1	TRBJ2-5	TGTGCCAGCAGTCAGGGACAGGGGGCCGGGGAGACCCAGTACTTC	CASSQGQGAGETQYF
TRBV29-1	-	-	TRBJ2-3	TGCAGCGTTGAAACTAGAAAGGTCGCAGATACGCAGTATTTT	CSVETRKVADTQYF
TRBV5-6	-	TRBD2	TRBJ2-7	TGTGCCAGCGGCGGGGGTAACGAGCAGTACTTC	CASGGGNEQYF
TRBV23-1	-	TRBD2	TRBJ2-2	TGCGCCAGCACCCTGGGACTAGCGGGAGCCGGGGAGCTGTTTTTT	CASTLGLAGAGELFF
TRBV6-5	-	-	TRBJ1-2	TGTGCCAGCAGTTACCAACAGGATCACTATGGCTACACCTTC	CASSYQQDHYGYTF
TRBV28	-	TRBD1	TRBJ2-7	TGTGCCAGCAGTTTGGGGACAGACTACGAGCAGTACTTC	CASSLGTDYEQYF
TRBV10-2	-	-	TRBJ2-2	TGCGCCAGCACCATGGGGCGGGCCGGGGAGCTGTTTTTT	CASTMGRAGELFF
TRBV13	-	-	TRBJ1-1	TGTGCCAGCAGCTCTTTTCGGGGGCTGGTCACTGAAGCTTTCTTT	CASSSFRGLVTEAFF
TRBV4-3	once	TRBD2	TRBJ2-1	TGCGCCAGCAGCCAAGATCGCGGACTAGCGGGGGTCAATGAGCAGTTCTTC	CASSQDRGLAGVNEQFF